This T cell receptor beta chain was identified during a study of identical twins. Study results and caveats: Memory repertoires lacked the insertion deficit that abundant cord blood beta clonotypes showed. Conclusions came from cross-sectional statistical analysis, not from following the same donors.

TCRdb reanalysed the 5' RACE reads using MiXCR and keeps one entry per CDR3 protein. The sample lists a few hundred thousand distinct CDR3 sequences, about a fifth occurring once. Healthy Caucasians provided all donations. As for this clonotype: Its target is not known.

J was trimmed by 4 bases and V by 3 bases; bases with no gene match: 14. The CDR3 is made up of 17 amino acids. CDR1 and CDR2 (germline): SGHRS, YFSETQ. Material for sequencing was naive T cells sorted from blood. The chain carries TRBV5-1 and TRBJ1-1; TRBD1 agrees at 8 bases. This receptor was identified in a man between 45 and 60 years old in good health. CDR3 protein: CASSSSGGRGLSTEAFF. CDR3 coding DNA: TGCGCCAGCAGCTCCAGCGGGGGCAGGGGGCTAAGCACTGAAGCTTTCTTT.